This TCR beta chain was profiled in a study of blood T cell repertoires in COVID-19. Across the whole study: PBMCs, B-cell-depleted T cells, or T cells provided the cDNA or gDNA that made up the material.

The method was immunoSEQ multiplex PCR; TCRdb's version includes in-frame clones alone and lacks a portion of them. The sample carries hundreds of thousands of clones, 85% recorded once. V was cut by 2 bases and J by 8 bases, with 6 bases left in between. CDR1 and CDR2 (germline): LGHDT, YNNKEL (reference sequence). CDR3 length: 12 amino acids. The sample comprised PBMCs or T cells enriched from blood (not recorded which). This chain links TRBV3-1 (or the pseudogene TRBV3-2) with TRBJ2-2, with D unresolved. This TCR came from a man between 40 and 49 years old who had recovered from COVID-19. The CDR3, as DNA: TGTGCCAGCAGCCAACTATGGGGGGAGCTGTTTTTT. Translating it yields CASSQLWGELFF.